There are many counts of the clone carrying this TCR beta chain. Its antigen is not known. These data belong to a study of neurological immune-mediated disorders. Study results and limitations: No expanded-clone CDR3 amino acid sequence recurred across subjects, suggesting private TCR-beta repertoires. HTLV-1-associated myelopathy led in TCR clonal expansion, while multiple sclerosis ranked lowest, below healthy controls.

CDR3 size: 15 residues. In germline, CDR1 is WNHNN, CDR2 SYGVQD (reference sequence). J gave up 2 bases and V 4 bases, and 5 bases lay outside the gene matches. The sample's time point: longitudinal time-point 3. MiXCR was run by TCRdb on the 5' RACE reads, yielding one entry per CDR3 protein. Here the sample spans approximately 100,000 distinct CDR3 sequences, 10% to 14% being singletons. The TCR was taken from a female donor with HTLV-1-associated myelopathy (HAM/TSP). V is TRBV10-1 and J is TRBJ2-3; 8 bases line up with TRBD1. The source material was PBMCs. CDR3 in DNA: TGCGCCAGCAGTGGCGGGACAGGTCACACAGATACGCAGTATTTT. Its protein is CASSGGTGHTDTQYF.